These T cell receptor beta chains were read from a single sample in a study of T cells expressing NK-cell markers. TCRdb reprocessed the 5' RACE reads and reports one entry per CDR3 protein, with no DNA. Its clone listing holds about 550,000 distinct CDR3 sequences. Sequenced material: blood T cells: a sorted CD56 or NKG2C T cell subset, CD4+ or CD8+ T cells, or bulk PBMC T cells (not recorded which). The receptors shown here come from a man aged 18 to 35 in good health. Both conserved end residues are part of each CDR3. Each record gives: V gene, J gene, CDR3 length, CDR3 protein.

TRBV12-3/TRBV12-4	TRBJ1-1	14	CASSQNPGTTEAFF
TRBV20-1	TRBJ2-7	14	CSASGRSSSYEQYF
TRBV27	TRBJ1-5	15	CASSFALGMGQPQHF
TRBV6-5	TRBJ2-3	15	CASCYGHRPTDTQYF
TRBV29-1	TRBJ1-1	18	CSVEGEVGRVGLNTEAFF
TRBV6-1	TRBJ2-7	17	CASTLSWGHRADGEQYF
TRBV24-1	TRBJ2-2	17	CATSDRGGGENTGELFF
TRBV20-1	TRBJ2-3	14	CSARGGQAPDTQYF
TRBV4-3	TRBJ1-1	14	CASSQEFSETEAFF
TRBV2	TRBJ1-5	17	CASRVPGQALSGQPQHF
TRBV4-2	TRBJ1-1	17	CASSQEGQGTVNTEAFF
TRBV24-1	TRBJ2-2	13	CATRQGAGGELFF
TRBV5-1	TRBJ2-7	15	CASSWGWGMGTEQYF
TRBV9	TRBJ2-7	12	CATDCLGHEQYF
TRBV4-2	TRBJ1-4	14	CASSLDRDNEKLFF
TRBV5-1	TRBJ2-3	16	CASSSSTSGGADTQYF
TRBV29-1	TRBJ1-1	12	CSGNLRNTEAFF
TRBV11-1	TRBJ2-1	15	CASSGRLAGELEQFF
TRBV5-1	TRBJ2-5	13	CASREAGQETQYF
TRBV24-1	TRBJ2-1	14	CATSDLRTPDEQFF
TRBV9	TRBJ2-2	14	CASSPGTTTGELFF
TRBV4-3	TRBJ2-1	18	CASSQDTVGSGLYNEQFF
TRBV27	TRBJ2-2	17	CASSPLGLVRNTGELFF
TRBV20-1	TRBJ2-1	15	CSASPSLAVYNEQFF
TRBV29-1	TRBJ2-1	17	CSVERFSGKSSYNEQFF
TRBV9	TRBJ2-1	13	CASSGVLPNEQFF
TRBV29-1	TRBJ1-1	13	CSVVRQLNTEAFF
TRBV7-9	TRBJ2-5	13	CASSWPSTETQYF
TRBV3-1	TRBJ2-3	14	CASSQDATRDTQYF
TRBV4-2	TRBJ2-3	13	CASSQDGTDTQYF
TRBV29-1	TRBJ1-1	12	CSAVWVNTEAFF
TRBV23-1	TRBJ2-4	12	CAWEVKQNIQYF
TRBV30	TRBJ1-5	16	CAWSAETGRSNQPQHF
TRBV25-1	TRBJ2-5	19	CASSELERGRARSQETQYF
TRBV6-5	TRBJ1-2	14	CASSYSRAPIGYTF
TRBV20-1	TRBJ2-3	13	CSALDNQGDTQYF
TRBV7-9	TRBJ1-2	14	CASSFGQGDADCTF
TRBV12-3/TRBV12-4	TRBJ1-1	15	CASSFVDRADTEAFF
TRBV9	TRBJ2-7	15	CASSVGGTDPYEQYF
TRBV29-1	TRBJ2-1	11	CSVQGVGEQFF
TRBV6-1	TRBJ2-5	16	CASSLRDISTVETQYF
TRBV20-1	TRBJ2-1	13	CSARGLSLPGEFF